Listed below are T cell receptor beta chains from one sample, sequenced in a study of cytomegalovirus exposure and HLA in healthy donors. The data were produced by immunoSEQ multiplex PCR, yet TCRdb's version contains in-frame clones alone and is incomplete. The sample holds about 130,000 clones, 60% to 85% seen once. Input material: PBMCs. These receptors were taken from a human donor in good health. CDR3s include the opening cysteine and the closing phenylalanine or tryptophan. A D gene is named only where the DNA matches it firmly. The listing skips clone size in some rows; elsewhere it reads once, few, many or a size class.

cdr3_nt cdr3_aa v_call d_call j_call clone_size
TGTGCCAGCAGTTACGGGTTGCTGGGAGCAAAAAATGAGCAGTTCTTC CASSYGLLGAKNEQFF TRBV6-5 - TRBJ2-1 -
TGTGCCACCAGCGAAAGCAGCACAGATACGCAGTATTTT CATSESSTDTQYF TRBV15 - TRBJ2-3 -
TGTGCCAGCAGTCCCACAGCTTCGGCCACTGAAGCTTTCTTT CASSPTASATEAFF TRBV6-5 - TRBJ1-1 -
TGCGCCAGCACAGGACAGGGTCCTGGAAACACCATATATTTT CASTGQGPGNTIYF TRBV10-2 TRBD1 TRBJ1-3 -
TGTGCCAGTAGTACCCGACAGACCCCCTACGAGCAGTACTTC CASSTRQTPYEQYF TRBV19 - TRBJ2-7 -
TGTGCCAGCAGTGAGGAGGAAGCTTTCTTT CASSEEEAFF TRBV6-1 - TRBJ1-1 -
TGTGCCAGCTCGTCCAGACAGGGCAATCAGCCCCAGCATTTT CASSSRQGNQPQHF TRBV2 - TRBJ1-5 once
TGTGCCAGCAGCCAATGGGGATCCCTGGGGAGCTACGAGCAGTACTTC CASSQWGSLGSYEQYF TRBV4-2 - TRBJ2-7 few
TGTGCCTGGAGTCTCGGGACAGCGGTGGAGAATCAGCCCCAGCATTTT CAWSLGTAVENQPQHF TRBV30 TRBD1 TRBJ1-5 -
TGTGCCACTATTAGCGGGGGTTCCTACAATGAGCAGTTCTTC CATISGGSYNEQFF TRBV10-3 TRBD2 TRBJ2-1 -
TGTGCCAGCAGTCAACGGACAGGGGCCATCCAAGAGACCCAGTACTTC CASSQRTGAIQETQYF TRBV27 TRBD1 TRBJ2-5 -
TGTGCCAGCAGTTTGGGACAAGGATACTCCTACGAGCAGTACTTC CASSLGQGYSYEQYF TRBV11-2 - TRBJ2-7 -
TGTGCCATCAGTGAGTCGTCCTTTAACACCATATATTTT CAISESSFNTIYF TRBV10-3 - TRBJ1-3 few
TGTGCCAGCAGTGCTCGCGAAGGGGCCTACGAGCAGTACTTC CASSAREGAYEQYF TRBV6-4 - TRBJ2-7 -
TGTGCCAGTCGGACTCAATATAGCAATCAGCCCCAGCATTTT CASRTQYSNQPQHF TRBV27 - TRBJ1-5 few
TGCGCCAGCAGCCAAGAGGCCCGTGGTGAAGCTTTCTTT CASSQEARGEAFF TRBV4-1 - TRBJ1-1 few
TGTGCCAGCAGCCAAGTGAGAGGATTTGGAGCGGGTGTAGCAGATACGCAGTATTTT CASSQVRGFGAGVADTQYF TRBV5-4 - TRBJ2-3 -
TGTGCCAGCAGTTTCTCCGGACAGGGAGCTAATGAGCAGTTCTTC CASSFSGQGANEQFF TRBV7-3 TRBD1 TRBJ2-1 -
TGTGCCAGTAAAGGTTTGGGGGGGGATCATCAGCCCCAGCATTTT CASKGLGGDHQPQHF TRBV19 - TRBJ1-5 -
TGTGCCAGCAGTGAATTTTACTATACAGGGGGGAGCGAGCAGTACTTC CASSEFYYTGGSEQYF TRBV6-1 TRBD1 TRBJ2-7 -
TGTGCCAGCAGTGAAACCGTCGGACAAGCCTATGGCTACACCTTC CASSETVGQAYGYTF TRBV6-1 - TRBJ1-2 -
TGTGCCAGCAGCTTGGATGCAGGGAGGGACACTGAAGCTTTCTTT CASSLDAGRDTEAFF TRBV4-2 - TRBJ1-1 -
TGCGCCAGCAGCTACAACAGGGGGCTCGTCCATGAGCAGTTCTTC CASSYNRGLVHEQFF TRBV5-1 TRBD1 TRBJ2-1 -
TGTGCCAGCAGTGCGGACAGGGGATACGAGCAGTACTTC CASSADRGYEQYF TRBV2 TRBD1 TRBJ2-7 -
TGTGCCAGCAGTTACTCAGAGCGGGGGGAAGCTTTCTTT CASSYSERGEAFF TRBV6-5 - TRBJ1-1 -
TGTGCCAGCAGCGTATCAGCGGGGGAGACAGATACGCAGTATTTT CASSVSAGETDTQYF TRBV9 TRBD2 TRBJ2-3 -
TGTGCCAGCGAAACAGGGAACAATCAGCCCCAGCATTTT CASETGNNQPQHF TRBV2 - TRBJ1-5 -
TGCGCCAGCAGCACGGGAAAGCCTTACGAGCAGTACTTC CASSTGKPYEQYF TRBV4-1 - TRBJ2-7 -
TGTGCCAGCAGCCCCCGGACAGGAGCGAGCTATGGCTACACCTTC CASSPRTGASYGYTF TRBV5-4 TRBD1 TRBJ1-2 few
TGTGCCACCAATGAACAGGGTAATGAAGCTTTCTTT CATNEQGNEAFF TRBV6-6 - TRBJ1-1 -
TGTGCCAGCAGTTACTCATACAGGGGGACTTCTAGTGCTTTCTTT CASSYSYRGTSSAFF TRBV6-5 TRBD1 TRBJ1-1 -
TGCGCCAGCAGCCAAGGCGGGGGTACGCAGTATTTT CASSQGGGTQYF TRBV4-1 TRBD2 TRBJ2-3 -
TGTGCCAGCAGCTTAACGAGCGGACGACTTAAAGGCTACACCTTC CASSLTSGRLKGYTF TRBV7-9 - TRBJ1-2 once
TGTGCCAGCAGCTTTGGGACAGAATATACGCAGTATTTT CASSFGTEYTQYF TRBV7-2 TRBD1 TRBJ2-3 -
TGTGCCAGCAGCCAAAAACTAGCGGGGGTGACCCAGTACTTC CASSQKLAGVTQYF TRBV4-2 TRBD2 TRBJ2-5 -
TGTGCCAGCAGCGTACCAACCAACAGGGACAGGGTCTACGAGCAGTACTTC CASSVPTNRDRVYEQYF TRBV9 TRBD1 TRBJ2-7 -
TGTGCCAGCAGTTTAGAGATACAGGCCAACACCGGGGAGCTGTTTTTT CASSLEIQANTGELFF TRBV27 - TRBJ2-2 -
TGTGCCAGCAGCTTCGGGACAGGGAACACCGGGGAGCTGTTTTTT CASSFGTGNTGELFF TRBV7-3 TRBD1 TRBJ2-2 -
TGTGCCATACAGGTACCTGGAAACACCATATATTTT CAIQVPGNTIYF TRBV7-9 - TRBJ1-3 few
TGTGCCAGCAGCCTAGACTCCAGTCAGCCCCAGCATTTT CASSLDSSQPQHF TRBV14 - TRBJ1-5 -
TGTGCCAGCAGCCTCTGGACAGGGGATGAAAAACTGTTTTTT CASSLWTGDEKLFF TRBV7-6 TRBD1 TRBJ1-4 -
TGTGCCACCCAATTGCGACTTAACACCGGGGAGCTGTTTTTT CATQLRLNTGELFF TRBV6-1 - TRBJ2-2 -
TGCAGCGTGCCAGGGGCTGCTAATGAAAAACTGTTTTTT CSVPGAANEKLFF TRBV29-1 - TRBJ1-4 -
TGTGCCAGCAGCCCGACCCGACAGGGGGCACTTGGAAACACCATATATTTT CASSPTRQGALGNTIYF TRBV5-4 TRBD1 TRBJ1-3 -
TGTGCCAGCAGTTACTGGGCAAGCAATCAGCCCCAGCATTTT CASSYWASNQPQHF TRBV6-5 - TRBJ1-5 once
TGCAGCGTCCTAGGACAGGGGATGTACGGGGAGCTGTTTTTT CSVLGQGMYGELFF TRBV29-1 TRBD1 TRBJ2-2 -
TGTGCCAGCGGACGACAGGGGGCGATGAACACTGAAGCTTTCTTT CASGRQGAMNTEAFF TRBV6-5 TRBD1 TRBJ1-1 -
TGTGCCAGCAGCCCGATAGCCTGGCCGGATGGCTACACCTTC CASSPIAWPDGYTF TRBV11-2 - TRBJ1-2 -
TGTGCCAGCTCACTCGGACAGAACTATGGCTACACCTTC CASSLGQNYGYTF TRBV18 - TRBJ1-2 -
TGTGCCAGCAGTTTAGGGGGGGCCGGAAACACCATATATTTT CASSLGGAGNTIYF TRBV28 - TRBJ1-3 -
TGTGCCAGCAGCTTAGTCTTTGGGGAGTGGTTGGAGACCCAGTACTTC CASSLVFGEWLETQYF TRBV7-9 - TRBJ2-5 -
TGCAGCGCCGGACAGGGGAGCTCCTACGAGCAGTACTTC CSAGQGSSYEQYF TRBV29-1 TRBD1 TRBJ2-7 -
TGTGCCAGCAGAGACGGACTAACTGAAGCTTTCTTT CASRDGLTEAFF TRBV13 - TRBJ1-1 -
TGTGCCAGCAGCGCCTCAACAGGGGGTGTTGAAAAACTGTTTTTT CASSASTGGVEKLFF TRBV9 TRBD1 TRBJ1-4 -
TGTGCCAGCAGTGGCTCCTCGGCAGGTGAAGCTTTCTTT CASSGSSAGEAFF TRBV25-1 - TRBJ1-1 -
TGTGCCAGCAGTAACGCCGGGGCAACTAATGAAAAACTGTTTTTT CASSNAGATNEKLFF TRBV28 - TRBJ1-4 -
TGCGCCAGCAGCCAGATACAGCTATCCTACGAGCAGTACTTC CASSQIQLSYEQYF TRBV4-1 - TRBJ2-7 -
TGTGCCAGCAGCCAAGATGGGGGGGTGGGGTATGGCTACACCTTC CASSQDGGVGYGYTF TRBV5-4 - TRBJ1-2 -
TGTGCCAGCAGCTCCGGACTAGCGGGGGGCCATTGGAATGAGCAGTTCTTC CASSSGLAGGHWNEQFF TRBV7-3 TRBD2 TRBJ2-1 once